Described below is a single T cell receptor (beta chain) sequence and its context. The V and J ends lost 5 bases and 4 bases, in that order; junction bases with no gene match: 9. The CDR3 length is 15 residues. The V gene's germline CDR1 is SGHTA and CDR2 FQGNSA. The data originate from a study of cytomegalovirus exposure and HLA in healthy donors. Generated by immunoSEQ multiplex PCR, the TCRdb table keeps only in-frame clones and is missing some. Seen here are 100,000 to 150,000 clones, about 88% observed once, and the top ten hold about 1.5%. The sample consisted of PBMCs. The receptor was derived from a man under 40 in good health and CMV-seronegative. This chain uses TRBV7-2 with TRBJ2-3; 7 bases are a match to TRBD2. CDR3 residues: CASSPWGGSSDTQYF. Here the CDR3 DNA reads TGTGCCAGCAGCCCATGGGGGGGTTCCTCAGATACGCAGTATTTT.